The 5 T cell receptor beta chains below all came from one sample that was sequenced in a study of neoadjuvant anti-PD-1 for oral cavity cancer. The time point was: after neoadjuvant nivolumab, at surgical resection. Data came from immunoSEQ multiplex PCR; TCRdb stores just in-frame clones and leaves some out. The sample records over 65,000 clones, about 85% being singletons. Source: PBMCs, taken after nivolumab (anti-PD-1) treatment. Receptors were obtained from a person between 40 and 80 years old with oral cavity squamous cell carcinoma.

V usage is TRBV6-6 and J usage is TRBJ1-5, with D perhaps matching TRBD1 (6 bases). Germline CDR1 reads MNHNY; CDR2 reads SVGAGI (reference sequence). Trimming removed 6 bases at V and 4 bases at J, with 16 bases between. This CDR3 is 15 amino acids long. The CDR3 is CASRPATGYNQPQHF. CDR3 DNA sequence: TGTGCCAGCAGACCAGCGACAGGCTATAATCAGCCCCAGCATTTT.

The CDR3 nucleotides read TGTGCCAGCAGCTTGGAGGCGGGACTTAACACCGGGGAGCTGTTTTTT. It yields the protein CASSLEAGLNTGELFF. The chain employs TRBV5-5 and TRBJ2-2; D may be TRBD2 (6 bases). Germline V gene lookup returns CDR1 SGHKS and CDR2 YYEKEE (reference sequence). This CDR3 is built from 16 residues. Trimming removed 0 bases at V and 2 bases at J, with 11 bases between.

The genes are TRBV9 and TRBJ2-1, with 13 bases lining up with TRBD2. V was clipped by 3 bases and J by 4 bases; unmatched bases: 4. The CDR3 length is 16 residues. Germline V gene sequence: CDR1 SGDLS, CDR2 YYNGEE. This CDR3 reads CASSARGLAGYNEQFF. The CDR3 DNA reads TGTGCCAGCAGCGCCCGGGGACTAGCGGGATACAATGAGCAGTTCTTC.

The chain recombines TRBV19 with TRBJ2-1; TRBD2 matches 7 bases. The trim removed 6 bases at V and 6 bases at J, leaving 20 bases unmatched. The CDR3 is made up of 18 amino acids. CDR1 is LNHDA and CDR2 is SQIVND in the germline V gene (reference sequence). For the CDR3, the DNA is TGTGCCAGTAGCCGACTCTTGGCCCGGGACTGGGAGGGCAATGAGCAGTTCTTC. Protein: CASSRLLARDWEGNEQFF.

This clone was seen more than once but under ten times. The genes are TRBV28 and TRBJ1-5; D unclear. The CDR3 is made up of 15 amino acids. Trimming pared 3 bases from V and 1 base from J, leaving 10 bases between. The V gene's germline CDR1 is MDHEN and CDR2 SYDVKM. The DNA for the CDR3 is TGTGCCAGCAGTTTCTCGGTTAGCAGCAATCAGCCCCAGCATTTT. The encoded protein is CASSFSVSSNQPQHF.